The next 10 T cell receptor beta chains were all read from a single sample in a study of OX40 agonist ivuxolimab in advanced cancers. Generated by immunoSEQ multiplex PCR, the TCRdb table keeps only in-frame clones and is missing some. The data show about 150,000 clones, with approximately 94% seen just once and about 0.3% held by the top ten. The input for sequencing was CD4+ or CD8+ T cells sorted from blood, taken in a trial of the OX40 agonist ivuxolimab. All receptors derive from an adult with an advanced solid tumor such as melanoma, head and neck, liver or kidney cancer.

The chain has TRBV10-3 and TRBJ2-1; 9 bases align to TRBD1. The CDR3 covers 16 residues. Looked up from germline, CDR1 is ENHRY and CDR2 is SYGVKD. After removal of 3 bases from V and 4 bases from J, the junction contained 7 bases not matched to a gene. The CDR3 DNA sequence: TGTGCCATCAGTGAAAGGGACAGGGTAGAATACAATGAGCAGTTCTTC. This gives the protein CAISERDRVEYNEQFF.

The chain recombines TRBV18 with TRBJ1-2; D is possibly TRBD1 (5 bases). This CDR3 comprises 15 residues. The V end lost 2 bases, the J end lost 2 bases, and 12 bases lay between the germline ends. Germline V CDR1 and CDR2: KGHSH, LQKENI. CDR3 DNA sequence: TGTGCCAGCTCACCAGCGTCCCCAGGGAACTATGGCTACACCTTC. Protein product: CASSPASPGNYGYTF.

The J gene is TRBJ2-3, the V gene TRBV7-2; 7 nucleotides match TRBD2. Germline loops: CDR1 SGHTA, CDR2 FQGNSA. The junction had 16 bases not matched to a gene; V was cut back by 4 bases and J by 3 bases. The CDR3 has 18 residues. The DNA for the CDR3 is TGTGCCAGCAGCTCTCCGGCGGGCGGGAGAATTGGAACAGATACGCAGTATTTT. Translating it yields CASSSPAGGRIGTDTQYF.

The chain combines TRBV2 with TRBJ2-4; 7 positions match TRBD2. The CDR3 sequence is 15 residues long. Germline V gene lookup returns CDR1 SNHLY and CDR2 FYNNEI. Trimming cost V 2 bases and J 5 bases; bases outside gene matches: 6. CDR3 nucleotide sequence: TGTGCCAGCAGTGAACGGCGGGGGTCGGAAAACATTCAGTACTTC. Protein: CASSERRGSENIQYF.

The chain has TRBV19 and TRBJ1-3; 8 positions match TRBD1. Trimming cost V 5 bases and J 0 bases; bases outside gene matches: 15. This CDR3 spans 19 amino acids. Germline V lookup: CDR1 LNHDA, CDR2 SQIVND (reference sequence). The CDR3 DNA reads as TGTGCCAGTAGTCCACTGAATCGACAGGGGCACTACTCTGGAAACACCATATATTTT. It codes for CASSPLNRQGHYSGNTIYF.

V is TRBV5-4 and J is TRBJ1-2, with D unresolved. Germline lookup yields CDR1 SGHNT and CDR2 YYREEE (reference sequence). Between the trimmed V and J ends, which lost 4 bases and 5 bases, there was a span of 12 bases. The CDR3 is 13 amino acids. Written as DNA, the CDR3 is TGTGCCAGCAGCCCCGACCCGAATTATGGCTACACCTTC. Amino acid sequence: CASSPDPNYGYTF.

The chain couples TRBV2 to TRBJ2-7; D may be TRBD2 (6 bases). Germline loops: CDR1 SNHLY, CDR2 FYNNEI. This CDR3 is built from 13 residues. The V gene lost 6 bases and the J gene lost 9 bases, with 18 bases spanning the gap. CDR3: CASRGDGLRGQYF. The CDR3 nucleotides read TGTGCCAGCAGAGGGGACGGACTACGGGGGCAGTACTTC.

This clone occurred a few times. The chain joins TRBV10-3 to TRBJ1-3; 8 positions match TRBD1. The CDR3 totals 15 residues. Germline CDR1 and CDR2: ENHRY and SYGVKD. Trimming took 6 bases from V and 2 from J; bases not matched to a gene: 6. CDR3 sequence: CAISGQGPAGNTIYF. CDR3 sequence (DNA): TGTGCCATCAGCGGACAGGGCCCGGCTGGAAACACCATATATTTT.

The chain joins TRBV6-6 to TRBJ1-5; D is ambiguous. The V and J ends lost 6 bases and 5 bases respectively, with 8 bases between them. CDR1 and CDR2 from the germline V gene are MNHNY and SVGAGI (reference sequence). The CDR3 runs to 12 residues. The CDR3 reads CASRKGDQPQHF. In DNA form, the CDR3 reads TGTGCCAGCAGAAAGGGCGATCAGCCCCAGCATTTT.

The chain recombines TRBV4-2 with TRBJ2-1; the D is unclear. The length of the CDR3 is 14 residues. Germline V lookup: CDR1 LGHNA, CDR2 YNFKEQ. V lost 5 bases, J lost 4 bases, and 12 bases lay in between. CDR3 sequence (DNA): TGTGCCAGCAGCGATCGGGCAGCATACAATGAGCAGTTCTTC. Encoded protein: CASSDRAAYNEQFF.